A single sample gave rise to the 21 T cell receptor beta chains below, sequenced in a study of T cell responses to AZD1222 COVID-19 vaccine. Profiled with immunoSEQ multiplex PCR; TCRdb holds only in-frame clones, not every one. The data show fewer than 150,000 clones, about 91% seen once. This sample comprised peripheral blood, obtained 28 days after the second AZD1222 dose. The receptors were gathered from an adult who received the AZD1222 COVID-19 vaccine.

This clone was seen a few times. The genes are TRBV5-1 and TRBJ1-1; 11 nucleotides line up with TRBD1. From germline, CDR1 is SGHRS and CDR2 YFSETQ. The trim removed 4 bases at V and 12 bases at J, leaving 5 bases unmatched. This CDR3 comprises 12 residues. This CDR3 is CASSLGQGATFF. In nucleotides, the CDR3 is TGCGCCAGCAGCCTCGGACAGGGGGCGACTTTCTTT.

The rearrangement uses TRBV4-3 and TRBJ2-2, with D unclear. V lost 4 bases, J lost 0 bases, and 12 bases lay in between. Germline values: CDR1 LGHNA, CDR2 YSLEER. The CDR3 runs to 16 residues. The CDR3 nucleotides are TGCGCCAGCAGCCCGCAAATGGCCGCGAACACCGGGGAGCTGTTTTTT. It yields the protein CASSPQMAANTGELFF.

V gene TRBV12-2 combines with J gene TRBJ1-4; the DNA was not compared with TRBD1, the D call given in the table. TRBV12-2 is designated a pseudogene. This CDR3 spans 16 amino acids. The CDR3 reads CASRLSSGQGLEKLFF. CDR3 sequence (DNA): TGTGCAAGTCGCTTAAGCAGTGGACAGGGCCTTGAAAAACTGTTTTTT.

This clone was found a few times. This rearrangement joins TRBV6-2 or TRBV6-3 to TRBJ2-7, with a tentative D call TRBD1 (6 bases). The CDR3 has 15 residues. Per germline, CDR1 MNHEY and CDR2 SVGEGT. V was trimmed by 3 bases and J by 2 bases, leaving 14 bases between them. CDR3 loop: CASSYTTGPTYEQYF. The CDR3 DNA reads TGTGCCAGCAGTTATACTACAGGGCCCACCTACGAGCAGTACTTC.

The CDR3 here is CARGGTEAFF. The CDR3 DNA is TGTGCGAGGGGGGGCACTGAAGCTTTCTTT. The rearrangement joins TRBV2 to TRBJ1-1; D is perhaps TRBD1 (6 bases). The CDR3 has 10 amino acids. Germline loops: CDR1 SNHLY, CDR2 FYNNEI. The full variable domain, in which reference TRBV2 and TRBJ1-1 provide the parts outside the CDR3, is EPEVTQTPSHQVTQMGQEVILRCVPISNHLYFYWYRQILGQKVEFLVSFYNNEISEKSEIFDDQFSVERPDGSNFTLKIRSTKLEDSAMYFCARGGTEAFFGQGTRLTVV.

This clone was detected once. J is TRBJ1-2 and V is TRBV2; unclear D gene. The germline gives CDR1 SNHLY, CDR2 FYNNEI. V shed 4 bases and J shed 8 bases, with 14 bases lying between them. The CDR3 is 13 residues long. The CDR3 spells CASSGEATRGYTF. The CDR3 DNA reads TGTGCCAGCAGTGGGGAGGCTACGCGAGGCTACACCTTC. Looking up the rest from reference TRBV2 and TRBJ1-2 gives the full variable domain: EPEVTQTPSHQVTQMGQEVILRCVPISNHLYFYWYRQILGQKVEFLVSFYNNEISEKSEIFDDQFSVERPDGSNFTLKIRSTKLEDSAMYFCASSGEATRGYTFGSGTRLTVV.

The chain has TRBV9 and TRBJ2-1; 15 bases line up with TRBD2. With 4 bases clipped from V and 7 bases from J, the junction kept 18 bases outside the gene matches. Per germline, CDR1 SGDLS and CDR2 YYNGEE. The length of the CDR3 is 20 residues. CDR3 protein: CASSTRTSGGARVKGNEQFF. CDR3 DNA: TGTGCCAGCAGCACCCGGACTAGCGGGGGGGCCCGGGTAAAAGGAAATGAGCAGTTCTTC. Variable domain in full (rest from reference TRBV9 and TRBJ2-1): DSGVTQTPKHLITATGQRVTLRCSPRSGDLSVYWYQQSLDQGLQFLIQYYNGEERAKGNILERFSAQQFPDLHSELNLSSLELGDSALYFCASSTRTSGGARVKGNEQFFGPGTRLTVL.

The chain uses TRBV9 and TRBJ1-1, with 10 bases that match TRBD1. V shed 0 bases, J shed 8 bases, and the junction held 7 bases outside the gene matches. Germline-derived CDR1 and CDR2 are SGDLS and YYNGEE. The CDR3 sequence is 15 residues long. CDR3 nucleotides: TGTGCCAGCAGCGTAGAAGGGACAGGGGATACGGAAGCTTTCTTT. It specifies CASSVEGTGDTEAFF.

The chain has TRBV15 and TRBJ2-3; TRBD2 aligns across 13 bases. Per the germline V gene, CDR1 is LNHNV and CDR2 is YYDKDF (reference sequence). The V segment lost 4 bases and the J segment 2 bases; nucleotides outside the gene matches: 6. This CDR3 comprises 17 residues. The CDR3 DNA sequence: TGTGCCACCAGCATCAAGACTAGCGGGGGGTACACAGATACGCAGTATTTT. The encoded protein is CATSIKTSGGYTDTQYF.

The chain couples TRBV4-2 to TRBJ2-3, with TRBD2 matching over 11 bases. Germline assignment: CDR1 LGHNA and CDR2 YNFKEQ. The CDR3 runs to 16 residues. The trim removed 3 bases at V and 2 bases at J, leaving 4 bases unmatched. The CDR3 sequence: CASSQGLAAITDTQYF. CDR3 sequence (DNA): TGTGCCAGCAGCCAGGGACTAGCGGCGATCACAGATACGCAGTATTTT.

This rearrangement joins TRBV4-3 to TRBJ1-2, with D possibly being TRBD1 (5 bases). The CDR3 contains 15 residues. V lost 0 bases and J lost 2, with 10 bases in between. The V gene's germline CDR1 is LGHNA and CDR2 YSLEER. The chain's CDR3 is CASSQDWSGNYGYTF. CDR3 in DNA: TGCGCCAGCAGCCAAGATTGGTCAGGGAACTATGGCTACACCTTC.

The V call is TRBV12-3 or TRBV12-4, the J call TRBJ2-3; a weak D match, TRBD1 (6 bases). The V and J ends lost 5 bases and 4 bases respectively, with 10 bases between them. This CDR3 spans 13 amino acids. The chain's CDR3 is CASSPRTADTQYF. The CDR3 DNA follows: TGTGCCAGCAGTCCCCGGACAGCAGATACGCAGTATTTT.

The gene calls are TRBV5-1 and TRBJ2-6; D call uncertain. Trimming stripped 0 bases from V and 1 base from J, with 8 bases between. The CDR3 runs to 16 residues. Germline lookup yields CDR1 SGHRS and CDR2 YFSETQ. The CDR3: CASSLDGVSGANVLTF. DNA of the CDR3: TGCGCCAGCAGCTTGGATGGCGTATCTGGGGCCAACGTCCTGACTTTC.

V gene TRBV5-1 combines with J gene TRBJ2-5, with 8 bases fitting TRBD1. Germline V CDR1 and CDR2: SGHRS, YFSETQ. This CDR3 has 14 amino acids. Trimming at V came to 4 bases and at J to 3 bases, leaving 5 bases not matched to a gene. CDR3 region: CASSRDRPKETQYF. CDR3 DNA: TGCGCCAGCAGCAGGGACAGGCCCAAAGAGACCCAGTACTTC.

The chain recombines TRBV6-5 with TRBJ1-5, with TRBD1 as a possible D gene (5 bases). Looked up from germline, CDR1 is MNHEY and CDR2 is SVGAGI. The CDR3 length is 14 residues. Trimming stripped 3 bases from V and 7 bases from J, with 13 bases between. CDR3 loop: CASSYRDRQQPQHF. In DNA, the CDR3 is TGTGCCAGCAGTTATCGGGACCGCCAACAGCCCCAGCATTTT.

V gene TRBV28 combines with J gene TRBJ1-2; no reliable D call. The CDR3 length is 13 residues. Trimming cost V 2 bases and J 2 bases, with 6 bases left between them. Per germline, CDR1 MDHEN and CDR2 SYDVKM. The CDR3 DNA reads as TGTGCCAGCAGTTTACCGGGGAACTATGGCTACACCTTC. Translation gives CASSLPGNYGYTF.

This chain joins TRBV11-2 and TRBJ2-5; D uncertain. V lost 1 base and J 2 bases, leaving 5 bases between the germline ends. Germline V gives CDR1 SGHAT, CDR2 FQNNGV. There are 13 residues in the CDR3. CDR3 DNA sequence: TGTGCCAGCAGCTTAGCACAGCAAGAGACCCAGTACTTC. Translated, it gives CASSLAQQETQYF.

The CDR3 sequence: CASSSTGLPSTDTQYF. CDR3 bases: TGTGCCAGCAGCTCTACAGGGCTTCCTAGCACAGATACGCAGTATTTT. The chain uses TRBV5-4 and TRBJ2-3; D may be TRBD1 (6 bases). The CDR3 is 16 residues long. Trimming removed 3 bases at V and 0 bases at J, with 14 bases between. Germline V lookup: CDR1 SGHNT, CDR2 YYREEE (reference sequence).

The V call is TRBV6-2 or TRBV6-3, the J call TRBJ2-2; tentatively, D is TRBD2 (6 bases). The V and J ends lost 3 bases and 5 bases respectively, with 10 bases between them. The CDR3 spans 14 residues. From germline, CDR1 is MNHEY and CDR2 SVGEGT. CDR3 loop: CASSYSGVTGELFF. As DNA, the CDR3 is TGTGCCAGCAGTTATTCGGGGGTGACCGGGGAGCTGTTTTTT.

This clone is a singleton in its sample. The chain has TRBV29-1 and TRBJ2-5, with TRBD1 matching over 9 bases. This CDR3 comprises 14 residues. Germline V CDR1 and CDR2: SQVTM, ANQGSEA. V dropped 4 bases and J dropped 4; count of bases not matched to a gene: 7. CDR3 sequence reads: CSVVGDRVLETQYF. DNA of the CDR3: TGCAGCGTTGTCGGGGACAGGGTATTAGAGACCCAGTACTTC.

The CDR3 sequence: CASSSPEGSASSGNTIYF. The DNA of the CDR3 is TGTGCCAGCAGCTCCCCGGAGGGCTCTGCTAGCTCTGGAAACACCATATATTTT. This chain joins TRBV7-9 and TRBJ1-3; D uncertain. CDR3 size: 18 residues. Germline CDR1 reads SEHNR; CDR2 reads FQNEAQ (reference sequence). Trimming shortened V by 4 bases and J by 0 bases, and 19 bases separated the two germline ends.